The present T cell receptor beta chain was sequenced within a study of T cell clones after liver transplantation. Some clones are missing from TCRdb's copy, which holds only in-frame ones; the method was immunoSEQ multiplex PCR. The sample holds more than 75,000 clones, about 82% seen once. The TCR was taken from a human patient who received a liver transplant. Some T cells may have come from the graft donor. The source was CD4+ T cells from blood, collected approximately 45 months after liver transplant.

Here the CDR3 reads CASSYRGDGANGYTF. The CDR3 coding sequence is TGTGCCAGCAGCTACCGAGGGGACGGCGCAAATGGCTACACCTTC. The chain combines TRBV6-5 with TRBJ1-2, with D tentatively TRBD1 (5 bases). The germline V gene has CDR1 MNHEY and CDR2 SVGAGI. V lost 6 bases and J 6 bases, leaving 20 bases between the germline ends. The CDR3 consists of 15 residues.